The source of this TCR beta chain is a study of CD8 T cells in ankylosing spondylitis. This clonotype occurred a few times. Its antigen is unidentified. Study findings and constraints: Peripheral blood samples showed relatively rare disease-linked clones, and these clones were CD8+. A TCR beta motif of several highly homologous variants seemed to mark ankylosing spondylitis blood.

Germline assignment: CDR1 SNHLY and CDR2 FYNNEI. The CDR3 is 13 amino acids. V lost 11 bases and J lost 0, with 10 bases in between. Each TCR beta library was made by quantitative 5'-RACE that incorporated molecular barcodes. TCRdb reprocessed the 5' RACE reads via MiXCR and lists one record per CDR3 protein. The repertoire holds 250,000 to 300,000 distinct CDR3 sequences, with 15% to 25% as singletons. The chain is built from TRBV2 and TRBJ2-2; possibly TRBD2 for D (5 bases). Sample: blood, either unsorted or a sorted T cell fraction (not recorded which). This TCR was recovered from a male donor with ankylosing spondylitis or in good health (not recorded which). The chain's CDR3 is CAGSEANTGELFF. In DNA, the CDR3 is TGTGCCGGGAGTGAGGCGAACACCGGGGAGCTGTTTTTT.